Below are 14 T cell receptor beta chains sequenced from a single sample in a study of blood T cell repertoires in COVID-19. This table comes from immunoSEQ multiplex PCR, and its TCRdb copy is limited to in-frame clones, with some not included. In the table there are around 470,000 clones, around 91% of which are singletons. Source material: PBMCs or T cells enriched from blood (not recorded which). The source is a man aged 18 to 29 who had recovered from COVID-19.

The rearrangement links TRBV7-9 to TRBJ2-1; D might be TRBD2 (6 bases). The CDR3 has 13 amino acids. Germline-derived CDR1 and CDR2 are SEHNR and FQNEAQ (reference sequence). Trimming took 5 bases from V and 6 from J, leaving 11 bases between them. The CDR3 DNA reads TGTGCCAGCAGCCCCGCTAGCGCCAATGAGCAGTTCTTC. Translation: CASSPASANEQFF.

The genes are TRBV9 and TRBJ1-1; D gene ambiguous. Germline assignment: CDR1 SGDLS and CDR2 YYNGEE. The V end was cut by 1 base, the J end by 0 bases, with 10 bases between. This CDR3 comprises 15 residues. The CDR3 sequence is CASSVSPEVNTEAFF. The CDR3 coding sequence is TGTGCCAGCAGCGTAAGTCCGGAGGTGAACACTGAAGCTTTCTTT.

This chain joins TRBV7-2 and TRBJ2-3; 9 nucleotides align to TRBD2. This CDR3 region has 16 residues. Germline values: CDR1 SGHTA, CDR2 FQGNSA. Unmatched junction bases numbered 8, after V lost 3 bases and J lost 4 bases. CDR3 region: CASSFQAGGPADTQYF. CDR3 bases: TGTGCCAGCAGCTTCCAGGCGGGGGGGCCTGCAGATACGCAGTATTTT.

CDR3 in DNA: TGCGCCAGCAGCTTGTATGTGGGCGAAGAGACCCAGTACTTC. Its translation: CASSLYVGEETQYF. The rearrangement links TRBV5-1 to TRBJ2-5; D uncertain. Trimming took off 1 base at V and 3 bases at J, with 10 bases between the two ends. Per germline, CDR1 SGHRS and CDR2 YFSETQ. The CDR3 length is 14 residues.

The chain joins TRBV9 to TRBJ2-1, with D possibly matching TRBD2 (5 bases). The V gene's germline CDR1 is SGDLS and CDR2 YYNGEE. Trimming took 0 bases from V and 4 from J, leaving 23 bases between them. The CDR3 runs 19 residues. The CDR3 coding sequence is TGTGCCAGCAGCGTAGAGGGCCCTCGTGAGAGGGTCCTGTACAATGAGCAGTTCTTC. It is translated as CASSVEGPRERVLYNEQFF.

Written as DNA, the CDR3 is TGTGCCTGGAGTGCCCGACAGGGCTTTTATGGCTACACCTTC. This encodes CAWSARQGFYGYTF. The chain couples TRBV30 to TRBJ1-2, with TRBD1 matching over 7 bases. Germline-derived CDR1 and CDR2 are GTSNPN and SVGIG (reference sequence). V lost 1 base, J lost 5 bases, and 7 bases stayed unmatched. CDR3 length: 14 amino acids.

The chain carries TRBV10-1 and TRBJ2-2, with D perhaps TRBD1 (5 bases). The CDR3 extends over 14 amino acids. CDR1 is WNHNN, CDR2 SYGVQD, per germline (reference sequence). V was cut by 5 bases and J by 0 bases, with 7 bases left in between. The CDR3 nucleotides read TGCGCCAGCAGTACAGGTTCGAACACCGGGGAGCTGTTTTTT. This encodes CASSTGSNTGELFF.

For the CDR3, the DNA is TGTGCCAGCAGCCCAGGGACTACCACCTACAATGAGCAGTTCTTC. Amino acids: CASSPGTTTYNEQFF. The chain employs TRBV7-3 and TRBJ2-1; 7 bases map to TRBD2. With 5 bases clipped from V and 2 bases from J, the junction kept 6 bases outside the gene matches. The CDR3 loop spans 15 amino acids. The germline gives CDR1 SGHTA, CDR2 FQGTGA.

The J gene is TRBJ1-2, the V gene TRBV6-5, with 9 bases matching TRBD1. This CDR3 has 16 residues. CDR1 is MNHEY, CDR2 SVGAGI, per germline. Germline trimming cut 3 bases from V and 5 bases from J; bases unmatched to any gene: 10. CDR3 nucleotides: TGTGCCAGCAGTTATTTACCGGGACAGGGTAATTATGGCTACACCTTC. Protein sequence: CASSYLPGQGNYGYTF.

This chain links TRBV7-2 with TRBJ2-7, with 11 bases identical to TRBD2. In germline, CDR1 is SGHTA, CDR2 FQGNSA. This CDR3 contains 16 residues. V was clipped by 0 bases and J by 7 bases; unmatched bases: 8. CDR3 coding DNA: TGTGCCAGCAGCTTAGCGGCTAGCGGGAGGTGGTGGGAGCAGTACTTC. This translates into CASSLAASGRWWEQYF.

CDR3: CASSPVRGINEQFF. DNA of the CDR3: TGTGCCAGCTCACCTGTTCGCGGGATCAATGAGCAGTTCTTC. This sequence joins TRBV18 and TRBJ2-1; tentative D call: TRBD2 (6 bases). Between the trimmed V and J ends, which lost 3 bases and 6 bases, there was a span of 12 bases. The CDR3 runs to 14 residues. Germline assignment: CDR1 KGHSH and CDR2 LQKENI.

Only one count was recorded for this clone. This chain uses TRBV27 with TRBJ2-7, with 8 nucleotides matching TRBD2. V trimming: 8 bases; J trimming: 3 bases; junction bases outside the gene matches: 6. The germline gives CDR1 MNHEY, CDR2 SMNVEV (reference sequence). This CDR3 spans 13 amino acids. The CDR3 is CASGFREGYEQYF. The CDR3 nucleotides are TGTGCCAGCGGGTTTCGGGAGGGCTACGAGCAGTACTTC.

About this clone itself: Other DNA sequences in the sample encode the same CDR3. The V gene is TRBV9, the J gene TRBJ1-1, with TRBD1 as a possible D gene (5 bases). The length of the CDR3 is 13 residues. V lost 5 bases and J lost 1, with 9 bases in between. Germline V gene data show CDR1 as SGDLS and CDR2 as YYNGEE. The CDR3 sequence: CASSRGGNTEAFF. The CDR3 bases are TGTGCCAGCAGTAGGGGCGGGAACACTGAAGCTTTCTTT.

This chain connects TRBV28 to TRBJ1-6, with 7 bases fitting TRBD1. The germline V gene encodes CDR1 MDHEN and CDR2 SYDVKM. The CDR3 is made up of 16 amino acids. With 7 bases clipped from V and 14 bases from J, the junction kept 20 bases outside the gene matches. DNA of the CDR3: TGTGCCAGCATTAGCCCCAGGGGGAGCCATGGTATGGCCCTCCACTTT. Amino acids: CASISPRGSHGMALHF.